One and the same sample provided the 11 T cell receptor beta chains below, sequenced in a study of T cell changes during pregnancy in multiple sclerosis. Generated by immunoSEQ multiplex PCR, the TCRdb table keeps only in-frame clones and is missing some. This table has under 65,000 clones, around 90% appearing once. Specimen: CD4+ T cells from peripheral blood mononuclear cells, collected in the third trimester of pregnancy. The receptors were sampled from a female donor with multiple sclerosis, enrolled in a pregnancy study.

V is TRBV7-8 and J is TRBJ1-6; D is ambiguous. The CDR3 totals 14 residues. V shed 5 bases and J shed 6 bases, with 11 bases lying between them. The germline gives CDR1 SGHVS, CDR2 FQNEAQ. The CDR3 region is CASSPEASNSPLHF. In nucleotides, the CDR3 is TGTGCCAGCAGCCCCGAAGCAAGTAATTCACCCCTCCACTTT. The full variable domain, with the rest looked up from reference TRBV7-8 and TRBJ1-6, is GAGVSQSPRYKVAKRGQDVALRCDPISGHVSLFWYQQALGQGPEFLTYFQNEAQLDKSGLPSDRFFAERPEGSVSTLKIQRTQQEDSAVYLCASSPEASNSPLHFGNGTRLTVT.

This sequence joins TRBV20-1 and TRBJ2-5; possible D gene TRBD1, 6 bases. There are 11 residues in the CDR3. Trimming pared 5 bases from V and 4 bases from J, leaving 8 bases between. From germline, CDR1 is DFQATT and CDR2 SNEGSKA (reference sequence). The CDR3 region is CSAPRGETQYF. CDR3 nucleotides: TGCAGTGCTCCCAGGGGAGAGACCCAGTACTTC.

This rearrangement joins TRBV7-3 to TRBJ2-7; 12 nucleotides line up with TRBD1. The V gene's germline CDR1 is SGHTA and CDR2 FQGTGA. V trimming: 2 bases; J trimming: 4 bases; junction bases outside the gene matches: 15. The CDR3 extends over 19 amino acids. The CDR3 region is CASSLERGQGASNFYEQYF. The CDR3, as DNA: TGTGCCAGCAGCTTAGAGAGGGGACAGGGGGCTTCTAATTTTTACGAGCAGTACTTC.

This chain joins TRBV6-5 and TRBJ2-3; 10 positions match TRBD2. Germline V CDR1 and CDR2: MNHEY, SVGAGI. The CDR3 totals 15 residues. V gave up 8 bases and J gave up 0 bases; unmatched junction bases: 5. CDR3 region: CASGGLAESTDTQYF. CDR3 DNA: TGTGCCAGCGGTGGACTAGCGGAAAGCACAGATACGCAGTATTTT.

A single count supports this clone. V gene TRBV15 combines with J gene TRBJ2-1; 9 bases line up with TRBD2. The germline CDR1 and CDR2 sequences are LNHNV and YYDKDF (reference sequence). The CDR3 is 17 amino acids. V gave up 3 bases and J gave up 4 bases; unmatched junction bases: 10. Written as DNA, the CDR3 is TGTGCCACCAGCAGCCCAAAGGGGCGGGAGGGTTACAATGAGCAGTTCTTC. Amino acid sequence: CATSSPKGREGYNEQFF.

The chain carries TRBV6-6 and TRBJ1-2; TRBD1 might be the D (5 bases). V was clipped by 2 bases and J by 7 bases, with 17 bases between them. The CDR3 is 15 amino acids. Germline loops: CDR1 MNHNY, CDR2 SVGAGI (reference sequence). The CDR3 DNA follows: TGTGCCAGCAGTTACACAGATCCGGGGGAGGGTGGCTACACCTTC. Encoded protein: CASSYTDPGEGGYTF.

This rearrangement joins TRBV10-3 to TRBJ2-7; D is possibly TRBD1 (6 bases). Trimming left V 6 bases short and J 3 bases short, with 9 bases between. The germline V gene encodes CDR1 ENHRY and CDR2 SYGVKD. The CDR3 consists of 12 residues. The CDR3 loop is CAIRGASYEQYF. CDR3 sequence (DNA): TGTGCCATCAGGGGGGCTAGCTACGAGCAGTACTTC.

The chain has TRBV29-1 and TRBJ1-1; TRBD1 is a possible D gene (5 bases). The CDR3 is 12 residues long. Germline CDR1 and CDR2: SQVTM and ANQGSEA. V dropped 6 bases and J dropped 3 bases, with 11 bases sitting between them. CDR3 protein: CSVRTPDTEAFF. As DNA, the CDR3 is TGCAGCGTAAGGACACCGGACACTGAAGCTTTCTTT.

The chain uses TRBV30 and TRBJ2-2, with unresolved D. Trimming shortened V by 0 bases and J by 3 bases, and 5 bases separated the two germline ends. CDR1 and CDR2 (germline): GTSNPN, SVGIG (reference sequence). The CDR3 consists of 13 residues. The CDR3 DNA reads as TGTGCCTGGAGTGTACTATACACCGGGGAGCTGTTTTTT. It yields the protein CAWSVLYTGELFF.

The chain combines TRBV5-1 with TRBJ2-7; TRBD1 aligns across 8 bases. CDR3 length: 14 amino acids. V shed 4 bases and J 4 bases; nucleotides not matched to a gene: 7. The germline gives CDR1 SGHRS, CDR2 YFSETQ. CDR3: CASSRQGQGYEQYF. The CDR3 bases are TGCGCCAGCAGCAGACAGGGGCAGGGATACGAGCAGTACTTC.

CDR3 nucleotide sequence: TGTGCCAGCAGTGAGGGATGGACAGGGTGGGGGGTTACATATACGCAGTATTTT. As protein: CASSEGWTGWGVTYTQYF. J is TRBJ2-3 and V is TRBV6-1, with TRBD1 matching 8 bases. Germline CDR1 reads MNHNS; CDR2 reads SASEGT. This CDR3 is 18 amino acids long. The ends lost 3 bases at V and 7 bases at J; junction bases unmatched: 18.